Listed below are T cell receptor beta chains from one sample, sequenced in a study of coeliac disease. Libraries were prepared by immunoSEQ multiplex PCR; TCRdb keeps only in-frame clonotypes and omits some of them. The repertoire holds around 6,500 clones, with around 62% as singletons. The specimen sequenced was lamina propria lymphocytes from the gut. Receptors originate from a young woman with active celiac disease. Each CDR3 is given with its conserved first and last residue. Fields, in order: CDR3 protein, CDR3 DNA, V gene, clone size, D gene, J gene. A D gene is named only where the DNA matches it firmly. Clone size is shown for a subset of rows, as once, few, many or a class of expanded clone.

CASSRTGWEETQYF | TGTGCCAGCAGCCGGACAGGGTGGGAAGAGACCCAGTACTTC | TRBV7-9 | - | TRBD1 | TRBJ2-5
CASSQVPSGGDYEQYF | TGCGCCAGCAGCCAAGTCCCCAGCGGGGGGGACTACGAGCAGTACTTC | TRBV4-1 | few | TRBD2 | TRBJ2-7
CASSTTRDASYNEQFF | TGTGCCAGCAGCACCACGCGGGATGCCTCCTACAATGAGCAGTTCTTC | TRBV7-4 | few | - | TRBJ2-1
CASSLVGGAGESGEQFF | TGTGCCAGCAGCTTAGTGGGGGGGGCGGGAGAGTCGGGGGAGCAGTTCTTC | TRBV7-2 | - | - | TRBJ2-1
CASSQDPWRAGEKLFF | TGTGCCAGCAGCCAAGATCCTTGGAGGGCGGGAGAAAAACTGTTTTTT | TRBV4-2 | few | - | TRBJ1-4
CASSVGVKGVDTGELFF | TGTGCCAGCAGCGTAGGGGTGAAGGGGGTCGACACCGGGGAGCTGTTTTTT | TRBV9 | - | - | TRBJ2-2
CAWSPGLETETQYF | TGTGCCTGGAGCCCGGGACTAGAAACTGAGACCCAGTACTTC | TRBV30 | - | TRBD2 | TRBJ2-5
CSVVQYHGYTF | TGCAGCGTTGTACAGTACCATGGCTACACCTTC | TRBV29-1 | - | - | TRBJ1-2
CASSPGQGVGRYF | TGTGCCAGCAGCCCGGGACAGGGTGTAGGAAGGTACTTC | TRBV7-9 | - | TRBD1 | TRBJ2-7
CASSLFLRGYTF | TGTGCCAGCAGTTTATTCTTGAGGGGCTACACCTTC | TRBV27 | - | - | TRBJ1-2
CASSLLAASTDTQYF | TGTGCCAGCAGCTTACTAGCGGCTAGCACAGATACGCAGTATTTT | TRBV7-9 | - | TRBD2 | TRBJ2-3
CASSPSEGGQGHLHETNTGELFF | TGCGCCAGCAGTCCAAGCGAGGGTGGACAGGGTCATCTTCATGAAACGAACACCGGGGAGCTGTTTTTT | TRBV23-1 | few | TRBD1 | TRBJ2-2
CASSQDLSGGTRAQYF | TGTGCCAGCAGCCAAGATTTGAGCGGGGGGACTCGTGCGCAGTACTTC | TRBV4-2 | - | TRBD2 | TRBJ2-7
CASRLRQGAYEQYF | TGTGCCAGCAGGCTAAGACAGGGGGCATACGAGCAGTACTTC | TRBV28 | - | TRBD1 | TRBJ2-7
CASSHRGEGAEAFF | TGTGCCAGTAGTCACAGGGGAGAGGGAGCTGAAGCTTTCTTT | TRBV19 | - | TRBD1 | TRBJ1-1
CASSLAPLETQYF | TGCGCCAGCAGCTTGGCCCCACTGGAGACCCAGTACTTC | TRBV5-1 | few | - | TRBJ2-5
CASSLSRGSAFF | TGTGCCAGCAGCTTAAGTAGGGGTTCAGCTTTCTTT | TRBV7-3 | - | - | TRBJ1-1